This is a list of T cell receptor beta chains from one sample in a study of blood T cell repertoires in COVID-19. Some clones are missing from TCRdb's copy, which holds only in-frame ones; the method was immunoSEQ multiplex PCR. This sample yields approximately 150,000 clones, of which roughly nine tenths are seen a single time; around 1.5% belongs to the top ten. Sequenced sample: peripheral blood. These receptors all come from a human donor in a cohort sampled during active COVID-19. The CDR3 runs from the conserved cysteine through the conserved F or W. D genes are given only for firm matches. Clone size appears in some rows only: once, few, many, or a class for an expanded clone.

CDR3 protein: CASSLALRQGAFTF
CDR3 DNA: TGCGCCAGCAGCTTGGCGTTGAGACAGGGGGCATTCACCTTC
D gene: TRBD1
V gene: TRBV5-1
J gene: TRBJ1-2
clone size: -

CDR3 protein: CASSRTGVDYEQYF
CDR3 DNA: TGTGCCAGCAGCCGGACAGGGGTGGACTACGAGCAGTACTTC
D gene: TRBD1
V gene: TRBV7-9
J gene: TRBJ2-7
clone size: -

CDR3 protein: CASSLGQAIGYTF
CDR3 DNA: TGTGCCAGCAGCTTGGGACAGGCTATAGGCTACACCTTC
D gene: TRBD1
V gene: TRBV2
J gene: TRBJ1-2
clone size: -

CDR3 protein: CASSQRQGKTDTQYF
CDR3 DNA: TGTGCCAGCTCTCAAAGACAGGGTAAGACAGATACGCAGTATTTT
D gene: TRBD1
V gene: TRBV18
J gene: TRBJ2-3
clone size: -

CDR3 protein: CASSLGLHTEAFF
CDR3 DNA: TGTGCCAGCAGCTTAGGGCTTCACACTGAAGCTTTCTTT
D gene: -
V gene: TRBV11-2
J gene: TRBJ1-1
clone size: -

CDR3 protein: CASSFSRRPKRSGNTIYF
CDR3 DNA: TGTGCCAGCAGCTTTTCGAGGCGCCCTAAGCGCTCTGGAAACACCATATATTTT
D gene: -
V gene: TRBV7-8
J gene: TRBJ1-3
clone size: -

CDR3 protein: CASSTGQVRSQPQHF
CDR3 DNA: TGTGCCAGCAGTACGGGACAGGTTCGTAGTCAGCCCCAGCATTTT
D gene: TRBD1
V gene: TRBV6-6
J gene: TRBJ1-5
clone size: -

CDR3 protein: CAWSVATSGYTDTQYF
CDR3 DNA: TGTGCCTGGAGTGTGGCTACTAGCGGGTACACAGATACGCAGTATTTT
D gene: TRBD2
V gene: TRBV30
J gene: TRBJ2-3
clone size: -

CDR3 protein: CASSGQGYGYTF
CDR3 DNA: TGTGCCAGTTCCGGACAGGGATATGGCTACACCTTC
D gene: TRBD1
V gene: TRBV2
J gene: TRBJ1-2
clone size: -

CDR3 protein: CARGGSSYEQYF
CDR3 DNA: TGTGCTAGGGGGGGCAGCTCCTACGAGCAGTACTTC
D gene: -
V gene: TRBV7-7
J gene: TRBJ2-7
clone size: once

CDR3 protein: CASSDRGLADTQYF
CDR3 DNA: TGTGCCAGCAGTGACAGGGGGCTGGCAGATACGCAGTATTTT
D gene: TRBD1
V gene: TRBV27
J gene: TRBJ2-3
clone size: -

CDR3 protein: CASSATGGVEKLFF
CDR3 DNA: TGTGCCAGTAGTGCAACAGGGGGGGTTGAAAAACTGTTTTTT
D gene: TRBD1
V gene: TRBV19
J gene: TRBJ1-4
clone size: -

CDR3 protein: CASNYFGNNSPLHF
CDR3 DNA: TGTGCCAGCAACTATTTCGGAAATAATTCACCCCTCCACTTT
D gene: -
V gene: TRBV5-8
J gene: TRBJ1-6
clone size: -

CDR3 protein: CASSLGGPGLNSPLHF
CDR3 DNA: TGCGCCAGCAGCTTGGGGGGCCCCGGGTTGAATTCACCCCTCCACTTT
D gene: -
V gene: TRBV5-1
J gene: TRBJ1-6
clone size: -

CDR3 protein: CASSLARVSYEQYF
CDR3 DNA: TGTGCCAGCAGCTTAGCCAGGGTCTCCTACGAGCAGTACTTC
D gene: -
V gene: TRBV7-9
J gene: TRBJ2-7
clone size: -

CDR3 protein: CASSYRQGAIGYTF
CDR3 DNA: TGTGCCAGCAGCTACCGACAGGGGGCTATTGGCTACACCTTC
D gene: TRBD1
V gene: TRBV13
J gene: TRBJ1-2
clone size: -

CDR3 protein: CASSLADGIKDTEAFF
CDR3 DNA: TGTGCCAGCAGCTTGGCGGACGGGATTAAGGACACTGAAGCTTTCTTT
D gene: -
V gene: TRBV5-5
J gene: TRBJ1-1
clone size: -

CDR3 protein: CASSGGPSGDEQYF
CDR3 DNA: TGTGCCAGCAGCGGTGGTCCAAGCGGGGACGAGCAGTACTTC
D gene: TRBD2
V gene: TRBV9
J gene: TRBJ2-7
clone size: -

CDR3 protein: CASSVAFRGAGELFF
CDR3 DNA: TGTGCCAGCAGCGTAGCTTTCAGGGGGGCCGGGGAGCTGTTTTTT
D gene: -
V gene: TRBV9
J gene: TRBJ2-2
clone size: -

CDR3 protein: CASSFLTGELFF
CDR3 DNA: TGTGCCAGCAGCTTCCTCACCGGGGAGCTGTTTTTT
D gene: -
V gene: TRBV11-2
J gene: TRBJ2-2
clone size: -

CDR3 protein: CSASGGGLNEQFF
CDR3 DNA: TGCAGTGCTAGTGGGGGGGGCCTCAATGAGCAGTTCTTC
D gene: -
V gene: TRBV20-1
J gene: TRBJ2-1
clone size: -

CDR3 protein: CASSPTSGTGQRDTQYF
CDR3 DNA: TGTGCCAGCAGCCCTACATCCGGGACAGGGCAGAGAGATACGCAGTATTTT
D gene: TRBD1
V gene: TRBV9
J gene: TRBJ2-3
clone size: -

CDR3 protein: CASSSYRVNYEQYF
CDR3 DNA: TGTGCCAGCAGCTCCTACAGGGTTAACTACGAGCAGTACTTC
D gene: -
V gene: TRBV7-2
J gene: TRBJ2-7
clone size: -

CDR3 protein: CASGPSPAGVVHEQYF
CDR3 DNA: TGTGCTAGTGGTCCGTCTCCGGCAGGGGTAGTGCACGAGCAGTACTTC
D gene: -
V gene: TRBV12-5
J gene: TRBJ2-7
clone size: once

CDR3 protein: CASSNFGGNHNEQFF
CDR3 DNA: TGTGCCAGCTCTAATTTCGGGGGGAACCACAATGAGCAGTTCTTC
D gene: TRBD2
V gene: TRBV19
J gene: TRBJ2-1
clone size: few

CDR3 protein: CASSLIMAQYNEQFF
CDR3 DNA: TGTGCCAGCAGCTTAATTATGGCTCAGTACAATGAGCAGTTCTTC
D gene: -
V gene: TRBV7-9
J gene: TRBJ2-1
clone size: once

CDR3 protein: CASSQRGGNYGYTF
CDR3 DNA: TGTGCCAGCAGCCAACGGGGAGGAAACTATGGCTACACCTTC
D gene: -
V gene: TRBV3-1/TRBV3-2
J gene: TRBJ1-2
clone size: -

CDR3 protein: CAWSVGQVDGYTF
CDR3 DNA: TGTGCCTGGAGTGTAGGACAGGTGGACGGCTACACCTTC
D gene: TRBD1
V gene: TRBV30
J gene: TRBJ1-2
clone size: -

CDR3 protein: CASSANPGQISFF
CDR3 DNA: TGTGCCAGCAGCGCAAACCCGGGACAGATTTCTTTCTTT
D gene: TRBD1
V gene: TRBV9
J gene: TRBJ1-1
clone size: -

CDR3 protein: CASSLGPGQGYEQYF
CDR3 DNA: TGTGCTAGCAGCTTAGGGCCGGGACAGGGTTACGAGCAGTACTTC
D gene: TRBD1
V gene: TRBV7-7
J gene: TRBJ2-7
clone size: -

CDR3 protein: CASSSDRFGQPQHF
CDR3 DNA: TGTGCCAGCAGTTCCGACAGGTTTGGCCAGCCCCAGCATTTT
D gene: -
V gene: TRBV6-2/TRBV6-3
J gene: TRBJ1-5
clone size: -

CDR3 protein: CASSRLLGRTEAFF
CDR3 DNA: TGCGCCAGCAGCCGACTATTGGGTAGGACTGAAGCTTTCTTT
D gene: -
V gene: TRBV4-3
J gene: TRBJ1-1
clone size: -

CDR3 protein: CASRATAAGPDSAEAFF
CDR3 DNA: TGTGCCAGCAGAGCGACAGCCGCAGGACCAGATAGTGCTGAAGCTTTCTTT
D gene: -
V gene: TRBV21-1
J gene: TRBJ1-1
clone size: -

CDR3 protein: CASDRNSPLHF
CDR3 DNA: TGTGCCAGTGACAGAAATTCACCCCTCCACTTT
D gene: -
V gene: TRBV2
J gene: TRBJ1-6
clone size: -

CDR3 protein: CASSPREGGYTF
CDR3 DNA: TGTGCCAGCAGCCCCCGGGAGGGTGGCTACACCTTC
D gene: -
V gene: TRBV3-1/TRBV3-2
J gene: TRBJ1-2
clone size: -

CDR3 protein: CASPGTSITELFF
CDR3 DNA: TGTGCCTCTCCCGGGACTAGCATAACGGAGCTGTTTTTT
D gene: TRBD2
V gene: TRBV30
J gene: TRBJ2-2
clone size: few

CDR3 protein: CATSRPGEDGFYGYTF
CDR3 DNA: TGTGCCACCAGCAGACCGGGGGAGGATGGGTTCTATGGCTACACCTTC
D gene: -
V gene: TRBV15
J gene: TRBJ1-2
clone size: -

CDR3 protein: CASSPRVGYEQYF
CDR3 DNA: TGCGCCAGCAGCCCGAGGGTGGGTTACGAGCAGTACTTC
D gene: -
V gene: TRBV4-1
J gene: TRBJ2-7
clone size: -

CDR3 protein: CASSYEAGGLTDTQYF
CDR3 DNA: TGTGCCAGCAGTTACGAGGCGGGGGGCCTGACAGATACGCAGTATTTT
D gene: TRBD2
V gene: TRBV6-2/TRBV6-3
J gene: TRBJ2-3
clone size: -

CDR3 protein: CASSLTSTVEKLFF
CDR3 DNA: TGTGCCAGCAGTTTAACTTCGACAGTTGAAAAACTGTTTTTT
D gene: -
V gene: TRBV28
J gene: TRBJ1-4
clone size: -

CDR3 protein: CASSSRSTGELFF
CDR3 DNA: TGCGCCAGCAGCTCCCGGTCCACCGGGGAGCTGTTTTTT
D gene: -
V gene: TRBV5-1
J gene: TRBJ2-2
clone size: -

CDR3 protein: CASSLGAGGAGGYTF
CDR3 DNA: TGTGCCAGCAGCTTAGGGGCGGGGGGCGCGGGTGGCTACACCTTC
D gene: -
V gene: TRBV13
J gene: TRBJ1-2
clone size: -

CDR3 protein: CASSLAGQGNYGYTF
CDR3 DNA: TGTGCCAGCAGCTTAGCCGGACAGGGGAACTATGGCTACACCTTC
D gene: TRBD1
V gene: TRBV7-9
J gene: TRBJ1-2
clone size: -

CDR3 protein: CASSSIAGAYNEQFF
CDR3 DNA: TGTGCCAGCAGCTCCATAGCGGGGGCCTACAATGAGCAGTTCTTC
D gene: TRBD2
V gene: TRBV11-2
J gene: TRBJ2-1
clone size: once

CDR3 protein: CASSPSPRENIQYF
CDR3 DNA: TGTGCCAGCAGCCCCTCCCCGAGGGAAAACATTCAGTACTTC
D gene: -
V gene: TRBV9
J gene: TRBJ2-4
clone size: -

CDR3 protein: CAIARQGAGEQYF
CDR3 DNA: TGTGCCATCGCCAGGCAGGGGGCAGGCGAGCAGTACTTC
D gene: TRBD1
V gene: TRBV10-3
J gene: TRBJ2-7
clone size: -

CDR3 protein: CASSVGQGATGTEAFF
CDR3 DNA: TGTGCCAGCAGCGTGGGACAGGGGGCTACCGGCACTGAAGCTTTCTTT
D gene: TRBD1
V gene: TRBV9
J gene: TRBJ1-1
clone size: -

CDR3 protein: CASSLDRSEQYF
CDR3 DNA: TGTGCCAGCAGCCTGGACAGATCCGAGCAGTACTTC
D gene: -
V gene: TRBV3-1/TRBV3-2
J gene: TRBJ2-7
clone size: -

CDR3 protein: CSVEEQGTEAFF
CDR3 DNA: TGCAGCGTTGAAGAACAGGGGACTGAAGCTTTCTTT
D gene: TRBD1
V gene: TRBV29-1
J gene: TRBJ1-1
clone size: -

CDR3 protein: CASSMGTTNEKLFF
CDR3 DNA: TGTGCCAGTAGTATGGGCACAACTAATGAAAAACTGTTTTTT
D gene: -
V gene: TRBV19
J gene: TRBJ1-4
clone size: -

CDR3 protein: CASSGRGPVTEAFF
CDR3 DNA: TGTGCCAGCAGCGGCAGGGGGCCCGTCACTGAAGCTTTCTTT
D gene: TRBD1
V gene: TRBV11-2
J gene: TRBJ1-1
clone size: -

CDR3 protein: CATSDPRTSGDTDTQYF
CDR3 DNA: TGTGCCACCAGTGATCCCCGGACTAGCGGGGACACAGATACGCAGTATTTT
D gene: TRBD2
V gene: TRBV24-1
J gene: TRBJ2-3
clone size: -

CDR3 protein: CASSQDGRGGTKNIQYF
CDR3 DNA: TGTGCCAGCAGCCAAGATGGGCGGGGGGGAACCAAAAACATTCAGTACTTC
D gene: TRBD2
V gene: TRBV4-2
J gene: TRBJ2-4
clone size: once

CDR3 protein: CASSWRSLADTQYF
CDR3 DNA: TGCGCCAGCAGCTGGAGAAGCCTGGCAGATACGCAGTATTTT
D gene: -
V gene: TRBV5-1
J gene: TRBJ2-3
clone size: -

CDR3 protein: CASSIAGAGALYGYTF
CDR3 DNA: TGTGCCAGTAGTATAGCCGGGGCAGGGGCGCTGTATGGCTACACCTTC
D gene: -
V gene: TRBV19
J gene: TRBJ1-2
clone size: -

CDR3 protein: CASSSEGDSPLHF
CDR3 DNA: TGCGCCAGCAGCTCTGAGGGCGATTCACCCCTCCACTTT
D gene: -
V gene: TRBV5-1
J gene: TRBJ1-6
clone size: -

CDR3 protein: CARLAYEQFF
CDR3 DNA: TGTGCCCGATTGGCCTATGAGCAGTTCTTC
D gene: -
V gene: TRBV6-4
J gene: TRBJ2-1
clone size: -

CDR3 protein: CASSAGTATGNTIYF
CDR3 DNA: TGTGCCAGCAGCGCAGGGACAGCAACTGGAAACACCATATATTTT
D gene: TRBD1
V gene: TRBV6-2/TRBV6-3
J gene: TRBJ1-3
clone size: -

CDR3 protein: CASSSNRVGFGGANVLTF
CDR3 DNA: TGCGCCAGCAGCTCGAACAGGGTGGGGTTCGGTGGGGCCAACGTCCTGACTTTC
D gene: -
V gene: TRBV5-1
J gene: TRBJ2-6
clone size: -

CDR3 protein: CASSQDLAGTYEQYF
CDR3 DNA: TGCGCCAGCAGCCAAGATCTAGCGGGAACCTACGAGCAGTACTTC
D gene: TRBD2
V gene: TRBV4-3
J gene: TRBJ2-7
clone size: -